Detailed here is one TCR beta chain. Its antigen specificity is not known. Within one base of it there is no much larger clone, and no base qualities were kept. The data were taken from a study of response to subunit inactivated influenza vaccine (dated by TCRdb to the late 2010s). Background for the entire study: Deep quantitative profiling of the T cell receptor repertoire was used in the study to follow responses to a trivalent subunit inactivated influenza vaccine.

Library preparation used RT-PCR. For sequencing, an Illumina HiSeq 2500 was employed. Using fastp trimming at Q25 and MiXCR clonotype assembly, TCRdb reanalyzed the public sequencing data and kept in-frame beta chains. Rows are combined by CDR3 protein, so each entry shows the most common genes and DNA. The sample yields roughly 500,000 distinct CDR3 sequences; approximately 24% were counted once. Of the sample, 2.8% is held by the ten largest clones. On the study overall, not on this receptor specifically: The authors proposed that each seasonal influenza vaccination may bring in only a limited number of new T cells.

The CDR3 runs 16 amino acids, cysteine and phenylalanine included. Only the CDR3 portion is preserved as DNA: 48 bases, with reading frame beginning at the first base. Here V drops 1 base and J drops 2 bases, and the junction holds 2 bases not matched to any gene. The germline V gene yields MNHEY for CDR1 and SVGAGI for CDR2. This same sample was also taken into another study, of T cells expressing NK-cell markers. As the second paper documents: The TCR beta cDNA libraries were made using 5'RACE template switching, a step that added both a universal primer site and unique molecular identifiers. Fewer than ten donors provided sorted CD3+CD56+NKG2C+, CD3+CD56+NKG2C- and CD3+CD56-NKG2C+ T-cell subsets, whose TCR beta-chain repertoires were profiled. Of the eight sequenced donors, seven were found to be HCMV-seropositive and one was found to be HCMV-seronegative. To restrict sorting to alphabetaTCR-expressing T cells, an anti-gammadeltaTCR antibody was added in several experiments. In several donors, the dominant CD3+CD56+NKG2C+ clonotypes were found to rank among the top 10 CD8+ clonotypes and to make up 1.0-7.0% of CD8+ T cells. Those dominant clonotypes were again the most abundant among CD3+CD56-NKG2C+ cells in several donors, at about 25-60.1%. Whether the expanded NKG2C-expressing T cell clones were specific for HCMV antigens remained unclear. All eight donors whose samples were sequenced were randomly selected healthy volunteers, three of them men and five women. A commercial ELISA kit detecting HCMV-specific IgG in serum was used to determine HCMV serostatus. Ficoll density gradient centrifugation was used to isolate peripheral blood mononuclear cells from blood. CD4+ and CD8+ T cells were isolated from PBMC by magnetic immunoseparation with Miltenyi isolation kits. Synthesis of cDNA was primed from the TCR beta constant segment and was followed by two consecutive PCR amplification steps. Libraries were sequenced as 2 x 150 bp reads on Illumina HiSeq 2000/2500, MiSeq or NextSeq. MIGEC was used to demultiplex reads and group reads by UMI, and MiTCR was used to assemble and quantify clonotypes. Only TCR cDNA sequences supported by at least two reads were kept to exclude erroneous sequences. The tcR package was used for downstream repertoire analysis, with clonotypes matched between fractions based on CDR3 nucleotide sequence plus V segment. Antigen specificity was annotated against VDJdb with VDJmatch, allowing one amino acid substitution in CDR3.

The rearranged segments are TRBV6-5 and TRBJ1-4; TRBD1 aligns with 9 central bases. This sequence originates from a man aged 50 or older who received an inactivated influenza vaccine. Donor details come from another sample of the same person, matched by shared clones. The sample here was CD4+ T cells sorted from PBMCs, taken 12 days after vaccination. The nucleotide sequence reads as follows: TGTGCCAGCAGTTACTTACAGGGGGCGACTAATGAAAAACTGTTTTTT. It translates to CASSYLQGATNEKLFF.